The sequence of this TCR beta chain was determined in a study of blood T cell repertoires in COVID-19. For the study at large: The United States, Italy and Spain were the sources of the acute and convalescent COVID-19 samples.

Trimming cost V 0 bases and J 13 bases; bases outside gene matches: 8. The CDR3 extends over 14 amino acids. CDR1 and CDR2 from the germline V gene are SGDLS and YYNGEE. Repertoires were generated with immunoSEQ multiplex PCR, while TCRdb's copy carries only in-frame clones and drops some. The sample includes 300,000 or so clones, around four fifths of them seen just once. The specimen sequenced was peripheral blood. The sequence derives from a woman between 45 and 60 years old with acute or convalescent COVID-19. The genes are TRBV9 and TRBJ2-1; 9 bases agree with TRBD2. The CDR3 coding sequence is TGTGCCAGCAGCGTAGAAAGTGCGGGGGGGTTACAGTTCTTC. It yields the protein CASSVESAGGLQFF.